Given below is one TCR beta chain in context. The antigen is not known. This record belongs to a study of T cell responses to AZD1222 COVID-19 vaccine. General study findings and limits: Repertoires were obtained solely post-peak T cell response. Per reports, nearly half of all spike-specific TCRs target regions that are unmutated in variants.

Trimming cost V 0 bases and J 5 bases, with 7 bases left between them. The CDR3 spans 13 residues. Germline CDR1 is LGHNA and CDR2 is YSLEER. Repertoires were generated with immunoSEQ multiplex PCR, while TCRdb's copy carries only in-frame clones and drops some. The sample lists roughly 150,000 clones; approximately 91% were seen once. The clonotype comes from an adult who received the AZD1222 COVID-19 vaccine. V is TRBV4-3 and J is TRBJ2-5; D is ambiguous. Here the sequenced sample was peripheral blood, taken 28 days after the second AZD1222 dose. CDR3 residues: CASSQEGGETQYF. The CDR3 DNA follows: TGCGCCAGCAGCCAAGAGGGTGGGGAGACCCAGTACTTC.